This T cell receptor beta chain appears in the sequencing data of a study of CD8 T cells in ankylosing spondylitis. The V gene's germline CDR1 is SEHNR and CDR2 FQNEAQ (reference sequence). V lost 5 bases, J lost 5 bases, and 13 bases stayed unmatched. The CDR3 totals 16 residues. Regarding this clonotype: The antigen is not known.

5'-RACE, quantitative and with molecular barcodes, yielded the TCR beta libraries. TCRdb processed the 5' RACE reads anew with MiXCR; each CDR3 protein has one entry. The sample lists 90,000 to 120,000 distinct CDR3 sequences, about 24% occurring once. General study findings and limits: Disease-linked clones had a CD8+ phenotype and relatively low frequency in peripheral blood. A TCR beta motif made of fewer than 10 highly homologous variants seemed typical of ankylosing spondylitis blood. Reportedly, disease-linked clones are significantly enriched in ankylosing spondylitis patients' matched synovial fluid.

The V gene is TRBV7-9, the J gene TRBJ2-3, with 7 bases fitting TRBD1. The receptor comes from a male donor with ankylosing spondylitis. Sequencing input: synovial fluid, either unsorted or a sorted T cell fraction (not recorded which). CDR3: CASSLRGQVGGDTQYF. CDR3 bases: TGTGCCAGCAGCCTCCGAGGACAGGTTGGGGGAGATACGCAGTATTTT.